Below are 3 T cell receptor beta chains sequenced from a single sample in a study of blood T cell repertoires in COVID-19. Using immunoSEQ multiplex PCR, the repertoire was profiled, and TCRdb retains in-frame clones only, with some absent. The sample yields 180,000 or so clones, 80% to 90% seen once. The sequenced sample was peripheral blood. The receptors were sampled from a man aged 40-49 years who had recovered from COVID-19.

The chain links TRBV5-4 to TRBJ2-7, with 8 bases that match TRBD1. The germline gives CDR1 SGHNT, CDR2 YYREEE (reference sequence). The CDR3 runs to 14 residues. The ends lost 4 bases at V and 2 bases at J; junction bases unmatched: 5. This CDR3 is CASSPDRATYEQYF. The CDR3 nucleotides are TGTGCCAGCAGCCCGGACAGGGCTACCTACGAGCAGTACTTC.

The CDR3 coding sequence is TGTGCCAGCAGCTGGGGGGTTGAGCAGTTCTTC. Amino acids: CASSWGVEQFF. This chain connects TRBV7-9 to TRBJ2-1, with D maybe TRBD2 (6 bases). CDR3 length: 11 residues. V was shortened by 4 bases and J by 9 bases, with 7 bases between the two germline ends. Germline assignment: CDR1 SEHNR and CDR2 FQNEAQ (reference sequence).

The rearrangement joins TRBV30 to TRBJ2-1, with 7 positions matching TRBD1. V lost 2 bases and J lost 1; bases outside the gene matches: 8. The CDR3 extends over 16 amino acids. The germline V gene has CDR1 GTSNPN and CDR2 SVGIG (reference sequence). The CDR3: CAWSRPEDRSYNEQFF. CDR3 nucleotide sequence: TGTGCCTGGAGTCGTCCCGAGGACAGGTCCTACAATGAGCAGTTCTTC.